What follows describes a single T cell receptor beta chain. The antigen is undetermined. TCRdb re-called the 5' RACE reads through MiXCR, storing one row per CDR3 protein. Here the sample spans about 120,000 distinct CDR3 sequences, 7.5% to 9.5% being singletons. This sample stems from a study of T cells after yellow fever vaccination. Whole-study results and caveats: Most primary-vaccination clones recurred post-booster (roughly 96% CD4, about 87% CD8).

Germline V gene sequence: CDR1 DFQATT, CDR2 SNEGSKA (reference sequence). V gave up 6 bases and J gave up 8 bases; unmatched junction bases: 23. This CDR3 has 18 amino acids. V is TRBV20-1 and J is TRBJ2-1, with 9 bases identical to TRBD2. The TCR comes from a man aged 25-45 years who received the YFV17D yellow fever vaccine. The starting material was CD8+ T cells sorted from PBMCs, obtained 45 days after the yellow fever booster vaccination. CDR3 sequence reads: CSANRHASSGRPGYEQFF. DNA of the CDR3: TGCAGTGCCAACCGACACGCGTCCAGCGGGAGGCCCGGGTATGAGCAGTTCTTC.